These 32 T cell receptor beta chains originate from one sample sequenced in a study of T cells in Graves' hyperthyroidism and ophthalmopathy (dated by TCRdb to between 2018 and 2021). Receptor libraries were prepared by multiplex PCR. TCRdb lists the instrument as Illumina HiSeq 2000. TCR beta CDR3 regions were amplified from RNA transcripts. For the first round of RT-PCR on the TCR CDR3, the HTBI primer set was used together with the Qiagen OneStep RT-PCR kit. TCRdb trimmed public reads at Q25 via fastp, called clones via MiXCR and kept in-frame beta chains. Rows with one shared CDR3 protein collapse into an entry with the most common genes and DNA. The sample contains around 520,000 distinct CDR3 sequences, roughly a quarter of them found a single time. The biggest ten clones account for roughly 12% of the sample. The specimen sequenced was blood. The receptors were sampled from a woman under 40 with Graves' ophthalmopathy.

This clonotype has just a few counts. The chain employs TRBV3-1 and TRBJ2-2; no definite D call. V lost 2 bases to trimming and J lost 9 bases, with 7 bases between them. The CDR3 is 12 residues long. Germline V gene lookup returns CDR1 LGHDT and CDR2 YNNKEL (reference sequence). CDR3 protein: CASSQSVRELFF. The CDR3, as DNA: TGTGCCAGCAGCCAATCCGTTCGGGAGCTGTTTTTT.

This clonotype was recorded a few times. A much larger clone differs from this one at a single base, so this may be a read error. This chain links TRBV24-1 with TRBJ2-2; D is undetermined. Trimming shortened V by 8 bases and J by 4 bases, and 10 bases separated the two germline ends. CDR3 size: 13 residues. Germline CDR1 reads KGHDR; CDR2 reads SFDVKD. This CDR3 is CATTTLSTGELFF. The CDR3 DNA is TGTGCCACCACCACGCTGAGCACCGGGGAGCTGTTTTTT.

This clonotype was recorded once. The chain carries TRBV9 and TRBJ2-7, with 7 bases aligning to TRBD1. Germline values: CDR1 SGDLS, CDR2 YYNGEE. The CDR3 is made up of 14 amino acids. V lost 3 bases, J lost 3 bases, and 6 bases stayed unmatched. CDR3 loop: CASSGRDSNYEQYF. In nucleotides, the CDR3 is TGTGCCAGCAGCGGACGGGACAGTAACTACGAGCAGTACTTC. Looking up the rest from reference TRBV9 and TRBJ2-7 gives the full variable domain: DSGVTQTPKHLITATGQRVTLRCSPRSGDLSVYWYQQSLDQGLQFLIQYYNGEERAKGNILERFSAQQFPDLHSELNLSSLELGDSALYFCASSGRDSNYEQYFGPGTRLTVT.

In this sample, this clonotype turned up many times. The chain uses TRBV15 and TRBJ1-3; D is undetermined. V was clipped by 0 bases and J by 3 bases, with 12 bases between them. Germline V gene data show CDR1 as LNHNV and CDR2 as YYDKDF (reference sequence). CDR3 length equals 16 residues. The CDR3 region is CATSRDSPSNGNTIYF. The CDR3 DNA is TGTGCCACCAGCAGAGATTCTCCCAGCAATGGAAACACCATATATTTT.

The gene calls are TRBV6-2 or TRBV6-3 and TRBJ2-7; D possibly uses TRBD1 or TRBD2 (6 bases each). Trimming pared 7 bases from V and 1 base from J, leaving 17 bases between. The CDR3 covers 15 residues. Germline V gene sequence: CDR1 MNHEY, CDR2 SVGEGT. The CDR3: CASMEEGGRSYEQYF. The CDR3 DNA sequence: TGTGCCAGCATGGAAGAGGGGGGCAGGTCCTACGAGCAGTACTTC.

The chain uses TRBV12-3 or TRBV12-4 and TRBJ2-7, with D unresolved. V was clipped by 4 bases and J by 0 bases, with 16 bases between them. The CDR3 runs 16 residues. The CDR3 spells CASSSAPLQSSYEQYF. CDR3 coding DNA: TGTGCCAGCAGTTCGGCCCCCCTCCAGAGCTCCTACGAGCAGTACTTC.

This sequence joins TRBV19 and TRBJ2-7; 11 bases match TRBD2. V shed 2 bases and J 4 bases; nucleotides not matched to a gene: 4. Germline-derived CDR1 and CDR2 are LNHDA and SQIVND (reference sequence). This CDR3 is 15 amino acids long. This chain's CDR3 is CASSITTSGEYEQYF. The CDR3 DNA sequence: TGTGCCAGTAGTATAACGACTAGCGGGGAGTACGAGCAGTACTTC.

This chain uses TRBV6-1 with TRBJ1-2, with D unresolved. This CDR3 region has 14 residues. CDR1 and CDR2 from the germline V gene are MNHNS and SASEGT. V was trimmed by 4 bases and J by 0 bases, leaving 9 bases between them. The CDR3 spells CASSARLANYGYTF. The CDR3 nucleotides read TGTGCCAGCAGTGCCAGGCTTGCTAACTATGGCTACACCTTC.

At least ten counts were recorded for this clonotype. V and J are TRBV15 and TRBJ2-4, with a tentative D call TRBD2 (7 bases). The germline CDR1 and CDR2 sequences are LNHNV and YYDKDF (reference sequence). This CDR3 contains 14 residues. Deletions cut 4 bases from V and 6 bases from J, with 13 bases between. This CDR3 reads CATSIGGGLNIQYF. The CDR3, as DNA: TGTGCCACCAGCATTGGGGGGGGGCTAAACATTCAGTACTTC.

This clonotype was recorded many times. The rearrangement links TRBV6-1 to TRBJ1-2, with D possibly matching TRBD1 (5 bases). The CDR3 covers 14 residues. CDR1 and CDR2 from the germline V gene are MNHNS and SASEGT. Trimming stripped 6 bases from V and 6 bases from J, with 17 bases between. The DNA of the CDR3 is TGTGCCAGCAGCCCAACGGGACGGTACCATGGCTACACCTTC. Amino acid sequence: CASSPTGRYHGYTF.

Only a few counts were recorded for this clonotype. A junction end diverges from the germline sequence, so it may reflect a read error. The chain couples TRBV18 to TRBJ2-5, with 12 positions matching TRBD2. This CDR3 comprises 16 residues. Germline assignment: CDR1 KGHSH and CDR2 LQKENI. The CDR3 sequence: CACSPRTSGAMQTQYF. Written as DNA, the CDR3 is TGTGCCTGCTCACCTCGGACTAGCGGGGCGATGCAGACCCAGTACTTC.

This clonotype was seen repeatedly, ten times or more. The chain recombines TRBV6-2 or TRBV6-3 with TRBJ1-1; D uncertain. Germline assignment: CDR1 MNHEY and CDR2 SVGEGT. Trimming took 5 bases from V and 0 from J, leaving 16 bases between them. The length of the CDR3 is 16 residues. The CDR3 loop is CASSADPGIMNTEAFF. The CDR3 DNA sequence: TGTGCCAGCAGTGCCGATCCCGGGATCATGAACACTGAAGCTTTCTTT.

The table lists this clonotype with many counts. CDR3: CASSLGRLGEQYF. The CDR3 DNA reads as TGTGCCAGCAGCTTAGGCCGGTTGGGAGAGCAGTACTTC. This chain uses TRBV13 with TRBJ2-7; no clear D. The ends were cut back, 0 bases at V and 7 bases at J, with 10 bases in the middle. The CDR3 has 13 residues. Germline lookup yields CDR1 PRHDT and CDR2 FYEKMQ (reference sequence). The whole variable domain, filled in from reference TRBV13 and TRBJ2-7, reads AAGVIQSPRHLIKEKRETATLKCYPIPRHDTVYWYQQGPGQDPQFLISFYEKMQSDKGSIPDRFSAQQFSDYHSELNMSSLELGDSALYFCASSLGRLGEQYFGPGTRLTVT.

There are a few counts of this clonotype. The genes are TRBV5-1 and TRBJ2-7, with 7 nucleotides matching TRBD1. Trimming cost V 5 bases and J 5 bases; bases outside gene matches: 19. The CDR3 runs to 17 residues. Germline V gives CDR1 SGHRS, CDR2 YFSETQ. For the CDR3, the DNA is TGCGCCAGCAGTCAAAGGACAGGACCCTTGGTAAGGAACGAGCAGTACTTC. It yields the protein CASSQRTGPLVRNEQYF.

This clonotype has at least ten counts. The CDR3 protein is CASSKGVQRDTGELFF. For the CDR3, the DNA is TGTGCCAGCAGCAAGGGGGTCCAACGGGACACCGGGGAGCTGTTTTTT. The chain couples TRBV11-2 to TRBJ2-2; TRBD1 might be the D (6 bases). The V gene's germline CDR1 is SGHAT and CDR2 FQNNGV. The CDR3 extends over 16 amino acids. The V gene lost 5 bases and the J gene lost 3 bases, with 16 bases spanning the gap. Full variable domain (outside the CDR3, taken from reference TRBV11-2 and TRBJ2-2): EAGVAQSPRYKIIEKRQSVAFWCNPISGHATLYWYQQILGQGPKLLIQFQNNGVVDDSQLPKDRFSAERLKGVDSTLKIQPAKLEDSAVYLCASSKGVQRDTGELFFGEGSRLTVL.

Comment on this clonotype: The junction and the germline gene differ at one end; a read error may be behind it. The CDR3, as DNA: TGCAGTGCTAACCACGGACTAGCGGGGGGCCCTCCCTCCAAAAACATTAAGTACTTC. It encodes CSANHGLAGGPPSKNIKYF. The gene calls are TRBV20-1 and TRBJ2-4; 14 bases agree with TRBD2. The germline V gene encodes CDR1 DFQATT and CDR2 SNEGSKA (reference sequence). This CDR3 region has 19 residues.

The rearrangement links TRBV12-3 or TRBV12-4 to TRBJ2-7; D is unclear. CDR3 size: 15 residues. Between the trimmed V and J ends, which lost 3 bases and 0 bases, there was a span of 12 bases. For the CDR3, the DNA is TGTGCCAGCAGTTTGAGAGGCTCGAGCTCCTACGAGCAGTACTTC. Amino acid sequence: CASSLRGSSSYEQYF.

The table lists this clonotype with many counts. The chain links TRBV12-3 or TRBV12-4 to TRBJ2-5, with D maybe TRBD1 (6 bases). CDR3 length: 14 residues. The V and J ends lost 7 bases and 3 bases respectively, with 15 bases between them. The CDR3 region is CASTRRGGEETQYF. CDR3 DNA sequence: TGTGCCAGCACTCGCAGGGGCGGAGAAGAGACCCAGTACTTC.

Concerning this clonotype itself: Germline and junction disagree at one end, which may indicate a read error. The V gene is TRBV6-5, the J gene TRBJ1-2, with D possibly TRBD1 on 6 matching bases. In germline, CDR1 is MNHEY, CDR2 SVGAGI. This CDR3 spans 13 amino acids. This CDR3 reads CASSYSAGAGHTF. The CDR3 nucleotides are TGTGCCAGCAGTTACTCGGCAGGGGCTGGCCACACCTTC.

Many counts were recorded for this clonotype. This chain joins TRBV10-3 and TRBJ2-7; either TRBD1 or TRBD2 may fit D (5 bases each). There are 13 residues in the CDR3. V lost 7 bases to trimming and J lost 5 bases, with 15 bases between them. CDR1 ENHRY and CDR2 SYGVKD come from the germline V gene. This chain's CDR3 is CAIKRSGFDEQYF. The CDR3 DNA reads TGTGCCATCAAGCGGTCAGGGTTCGACGAGCAGTACTTC.

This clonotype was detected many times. CDR3 in amino acids: CASSQPSRGSYEQYF. The CDR3 DNA follows: TGCGCCAGCAGCCAACCAAGCCGGGGATCCTACGAGCAGTACTTC. The chain employs TRBV4-1 and TRBJ2-7; TRBD2 might be the D (5 bases). In germline, CDR1 is MGHRA, CDR2 YSYEKL. The germline V and J ends were trimmed by 2 bases and 1 base, with 12 bases remaining between them. This CDR3 has 15 amino acids.

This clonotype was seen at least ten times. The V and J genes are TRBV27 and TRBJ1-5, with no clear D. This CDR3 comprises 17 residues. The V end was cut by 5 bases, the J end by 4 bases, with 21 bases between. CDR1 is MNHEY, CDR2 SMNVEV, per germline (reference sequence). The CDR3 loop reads CASSQDVGTSLNQPQHF. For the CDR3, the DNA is TGTGCCAGCAGTCAGGACGTAGGCACTTCCCTAAATCAGCCCCAGCATTTT.

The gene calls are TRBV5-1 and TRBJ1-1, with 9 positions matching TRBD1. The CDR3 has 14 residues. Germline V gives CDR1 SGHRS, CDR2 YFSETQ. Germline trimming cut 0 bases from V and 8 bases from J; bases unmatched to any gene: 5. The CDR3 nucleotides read TGCGCCAGCAGCTTGGCCGGGACAGGGATCGAAGCTTTCTTT. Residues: CASSLAGTGIEAFF.

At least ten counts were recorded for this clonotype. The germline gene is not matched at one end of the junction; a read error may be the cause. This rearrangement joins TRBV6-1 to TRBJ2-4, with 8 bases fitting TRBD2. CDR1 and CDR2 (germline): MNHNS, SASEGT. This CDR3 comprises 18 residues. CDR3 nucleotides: TGTGCCAGCAGGAAGCGGGGGTCCCAACCCAGAGCCAAAAACATTAAGTACTTC. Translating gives CASRKRGSQPRAKNIKYF.

The CDR3 here is CASSYKRYEQYF. In DNA, the CDR3 is TGTGCCAGCAGTTACAAGAGGTACGAGCAGTACTTC. The V call is TRBV6-2 or TRBV6-3, the J call TRBJ2-7; D is undetermined. CDR3 length: 12 residues. Germline CDR1 MNHEY, CDR2 SVGEGT. Trimming took off 2 bases at V and 4 bases at J, with 6 bases between the two ends.

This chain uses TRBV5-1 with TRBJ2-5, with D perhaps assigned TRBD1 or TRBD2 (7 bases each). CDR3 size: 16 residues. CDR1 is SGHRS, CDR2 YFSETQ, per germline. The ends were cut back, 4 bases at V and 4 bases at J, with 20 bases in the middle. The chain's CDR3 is CASSPGGAHRLETQYF. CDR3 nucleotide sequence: TGCGCCAGCAGCCCAGGGGGGGCGCATCGGTTAGAGACCCAGTACTTC.

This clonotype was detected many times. The CDR3 coding sequence is TGCAGTGCTGGGGGGGACAGGGGGTTATTAGAAGAGACCCAGTACTTC. The encoded protein is CSAGGDRGLLEETQYF. This sequence joins TRBV20-1 and TRBJ2-5, with 11 nucleotides matching TRBD1. Per the germline V gene, CDR1 is DFQATT and CDR2 is SNEGSKA (reference sequence). This CDR3 is 16 amino acids long. Losses at the gene ends were 5 bases for V and 3 bases for J; bases not matched to a gene: 11.

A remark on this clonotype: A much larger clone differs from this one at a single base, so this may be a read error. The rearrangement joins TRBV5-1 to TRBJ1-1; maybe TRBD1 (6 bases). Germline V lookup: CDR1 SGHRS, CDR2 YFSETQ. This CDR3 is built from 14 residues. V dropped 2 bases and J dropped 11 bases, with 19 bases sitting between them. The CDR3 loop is CASSFEGGPGTAFF. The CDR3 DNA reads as TGCGCCAGCAGCTTTGAGGGGGGGCCGGGAACGGCTTTCTTT.

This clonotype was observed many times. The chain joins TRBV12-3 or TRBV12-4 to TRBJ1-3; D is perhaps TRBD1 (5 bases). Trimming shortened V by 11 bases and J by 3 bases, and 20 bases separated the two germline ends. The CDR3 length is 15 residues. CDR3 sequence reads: CAGSRDGYIGNTIYF. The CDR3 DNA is TGTGCCGGAAGCCGGGACGGCTATATTGGAAACACCATATATTTT.

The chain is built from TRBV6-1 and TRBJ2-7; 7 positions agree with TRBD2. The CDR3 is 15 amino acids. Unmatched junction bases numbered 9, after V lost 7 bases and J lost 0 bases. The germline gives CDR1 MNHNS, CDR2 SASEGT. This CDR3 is CASTIREGSSYEQYF. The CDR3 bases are TGTGCCAGCACCATCAGGGAGGGGAGCTCCTACGAGCAGTACTTC.

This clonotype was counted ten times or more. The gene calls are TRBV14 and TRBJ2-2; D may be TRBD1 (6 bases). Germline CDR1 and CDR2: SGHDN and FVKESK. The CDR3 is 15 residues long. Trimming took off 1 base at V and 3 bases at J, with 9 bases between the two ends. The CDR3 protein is CASSQGRGYTGELFF. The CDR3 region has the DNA TGTGCCAGCAGCCAAGGCAGGGGATACACCGGGGAGCTGTTTTTT.

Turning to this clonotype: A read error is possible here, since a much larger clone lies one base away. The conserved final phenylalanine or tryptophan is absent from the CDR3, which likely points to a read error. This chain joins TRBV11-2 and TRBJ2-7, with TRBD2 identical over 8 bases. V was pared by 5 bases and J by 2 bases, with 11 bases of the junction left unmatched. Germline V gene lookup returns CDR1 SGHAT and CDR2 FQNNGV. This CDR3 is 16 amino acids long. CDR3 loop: CASSQGGGYVTYEQYL. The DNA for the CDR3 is TGTGCCAGCAGCCAGGGCGGGGGGTATGTCACCTACGAGCAGTACCTC.